This T cell receptor (beta chain) was captured by sequencing in a study of regulatory T cells in long-lasting Graves disease. Study conclusions and caveats: Persistent Graves' patients showed less TCR diversity than newly diagnosed patients showed. TRBV28, TRBJ1-2 and TRBJ2-5 emerged as the favored segments in persistent disease.

The time point here: persistent/refractory GD, antithyroid drugs over 5 years with positive TRAb. Following extraction of RNA from PBMCs, that RNA was used to make the TCR library. This clonotype was found a few times. The antigen remains unidentified. The V end lost 0 bases, the J end lost 0 bases, and 12 bases lay between the germline ends. The CDR3 spans 18 residues. Germline CDR1 SGHTA, CDR2 FQGNSA. CDR3-region Arm-PCR and iRepertoire HTBI primers produced the TCR beta libraries. TCRdb redid the calling of the multiplex PCR reads with MiXCR, one entry per CDR3 protein. The data hold fewer than 450,000 distinct CDR3 sequences, with around 21% observed a single time.

The sequencing here drew on peripheral blood mononuclear cells (PBMCs), taken when the disease was refractory, from a patient treated with antithyroid drugs. This receptor was taken from a female donor with Graves disease. The V gene is TRBV7-2, the J gene TRBJ2-6, with TRBD2 as a possible D gene (6 bases). In DNA, the CDR3 is TGTGCCAGCAGCTTAGCGTTTCTAGCGATCTCTGGGGCCAACGTCCTGACTTTC. This sequence encodes CASSLAFLAISGANVLTF.